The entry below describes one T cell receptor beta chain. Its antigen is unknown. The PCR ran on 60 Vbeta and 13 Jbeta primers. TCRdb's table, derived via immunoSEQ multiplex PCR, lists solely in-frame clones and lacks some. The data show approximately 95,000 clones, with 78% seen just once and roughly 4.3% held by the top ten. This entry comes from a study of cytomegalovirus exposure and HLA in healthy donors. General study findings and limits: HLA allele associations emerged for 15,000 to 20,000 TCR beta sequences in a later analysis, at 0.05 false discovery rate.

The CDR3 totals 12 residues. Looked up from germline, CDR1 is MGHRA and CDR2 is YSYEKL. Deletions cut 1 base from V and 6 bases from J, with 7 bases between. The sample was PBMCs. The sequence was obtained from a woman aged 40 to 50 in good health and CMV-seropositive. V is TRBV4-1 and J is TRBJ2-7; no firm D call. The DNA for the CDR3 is TGCGCCAGCAGCCAAGGTCTCAGCGAGCAGTACTTC. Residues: CASSQGLSEQYF.